This TCR beta chain was recorded in a study of T cell responses to AZD1222 COVID-19 vaccine. For this clone: Its antigen is not identified.

Germline CDR1 SGDLS, CDR2 YYNGEE. This CDR3 contains 18 residues. V gave up 2 bases and J gave up 1 base; unmatched junction bases: 9. Clones were sequenced by immunoSEQ multiplex PCR, and TCRdb holds only the in-frame ones, with some missing. Of more than 95,000 clones listed, roughly nine tenths are singletons. Findings of the study overall: Researchers took repertoire samples only after the peak T cell response had come. Nearly half of unique spike-specific TCRs reportedly avoided B.1.351 and B.1.1.7 mutated regions. Donors were chiefly white British, with a greater number of females, and clonal diversity was perhaps underestimated.

The origin of this receptor is an adult who received the AZD1222 COVID-19 vaccine. The rearrangement joins TRBV9 to TRBJ1-3; TRBD1 agrees at 10 bases. The source was peripheral blood, collected 28 days after the second AZD1222 dose. The CDR3 nucleotides are TGTGCCAGCAGCGTTTACTCGACAGGGGGCGAATCTGGAAACACCATATATTTT. It translates to CASSVYSTGGESGNTIYF.